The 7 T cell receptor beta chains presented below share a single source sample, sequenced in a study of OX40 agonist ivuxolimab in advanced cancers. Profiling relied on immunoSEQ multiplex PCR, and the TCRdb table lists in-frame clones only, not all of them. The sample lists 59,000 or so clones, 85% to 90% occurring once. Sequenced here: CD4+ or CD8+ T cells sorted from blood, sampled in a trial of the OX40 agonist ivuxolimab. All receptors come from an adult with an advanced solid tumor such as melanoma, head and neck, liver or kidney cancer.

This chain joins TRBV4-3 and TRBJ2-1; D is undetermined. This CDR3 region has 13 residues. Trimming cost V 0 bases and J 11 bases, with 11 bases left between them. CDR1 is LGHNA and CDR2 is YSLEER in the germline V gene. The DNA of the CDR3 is TGCGCCAGCAGCCAAGATGAGGTAACCCAGCAGTTCTTC. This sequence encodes CASSQDEVTQQFF.

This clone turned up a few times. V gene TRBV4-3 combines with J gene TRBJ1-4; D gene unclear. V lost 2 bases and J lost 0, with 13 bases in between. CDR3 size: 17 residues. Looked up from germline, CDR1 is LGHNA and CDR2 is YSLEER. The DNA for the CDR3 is TGCGCCAGCAGCCAAAACCCCAATGCAGCAACTAATGAAAAACTGTTTTTT. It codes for CASSQNPNAATNEKLFF.

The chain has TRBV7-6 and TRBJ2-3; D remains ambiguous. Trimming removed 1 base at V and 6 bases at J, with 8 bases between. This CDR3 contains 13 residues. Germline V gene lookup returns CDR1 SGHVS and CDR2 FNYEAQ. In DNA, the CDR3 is TGTGCCAGCAGCTTAGTTTTTACGGATACGCAGTATTTT. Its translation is CASSLVFTDTQYF.

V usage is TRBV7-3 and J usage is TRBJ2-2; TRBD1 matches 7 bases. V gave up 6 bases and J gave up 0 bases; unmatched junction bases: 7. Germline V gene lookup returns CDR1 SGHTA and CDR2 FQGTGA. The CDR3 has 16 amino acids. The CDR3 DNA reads TGTGCCAGCAGTCCCCCGGGACAGTCGAACACCGGGGAGCTGTTTTTT. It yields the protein CASSPPGQSNTGELFF. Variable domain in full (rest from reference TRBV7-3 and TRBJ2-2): GAGVSQTPSNKVTEKGKYVELRCDPISGHTALYWYRQSLGQGPEFLIYFQGTGAADDSGLPNDRFFAVRPEGSVSTLKIQRTERGDSAVYLCASSPPGQSNTGELFFGEGSRLTVL.

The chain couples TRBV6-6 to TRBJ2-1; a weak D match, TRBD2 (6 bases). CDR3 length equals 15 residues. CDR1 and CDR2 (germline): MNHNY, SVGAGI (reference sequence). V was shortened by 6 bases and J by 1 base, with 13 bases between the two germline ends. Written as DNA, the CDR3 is TGTGCCAGCAGGATCACTAGCCGATCCTACAATGAGCAGTTCTTC. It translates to CASRITSRSYNEQFF.

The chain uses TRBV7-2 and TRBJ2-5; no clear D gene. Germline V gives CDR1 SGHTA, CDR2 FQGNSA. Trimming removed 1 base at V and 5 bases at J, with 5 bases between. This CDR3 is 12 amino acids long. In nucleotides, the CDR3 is TGTGCCAGCAGCTTAGTTTTGGAGACCCAGTACTTC. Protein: CASSLVLETQYF. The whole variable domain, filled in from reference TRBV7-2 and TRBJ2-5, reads GAGVSQSPSNKVTEKGKDVELRCDPISGHTALYWYRQSLGQGLEFLIYFQGNSAPDKSGLPSDRFSAERTGGSVSTLTIQRTQQEDSAVYLCASSLVLETQYFGPGTRLLVL.

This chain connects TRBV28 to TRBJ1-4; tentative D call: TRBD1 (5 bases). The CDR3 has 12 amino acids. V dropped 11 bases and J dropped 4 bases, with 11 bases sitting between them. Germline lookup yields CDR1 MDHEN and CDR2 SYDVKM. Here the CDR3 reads CAAGRGNEKLFF. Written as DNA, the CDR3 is TGTGCCGCGGGGAGGGGTAATGAAAAACTGTTTTTT.